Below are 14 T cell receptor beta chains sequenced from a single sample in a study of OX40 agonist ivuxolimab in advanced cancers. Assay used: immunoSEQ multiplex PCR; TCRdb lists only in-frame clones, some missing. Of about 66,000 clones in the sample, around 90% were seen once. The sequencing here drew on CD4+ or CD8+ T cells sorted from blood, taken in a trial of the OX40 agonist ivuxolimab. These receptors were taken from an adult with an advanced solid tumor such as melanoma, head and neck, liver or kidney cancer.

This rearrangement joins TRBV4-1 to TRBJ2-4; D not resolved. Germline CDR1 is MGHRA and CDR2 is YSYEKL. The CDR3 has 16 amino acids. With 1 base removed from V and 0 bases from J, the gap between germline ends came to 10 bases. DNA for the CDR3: TGCGCCAGCAGCCAAGCGAATCCCTCAGCCAAAAACATTCAGTACTTC. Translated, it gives CASSQANPSAKNIQYF.

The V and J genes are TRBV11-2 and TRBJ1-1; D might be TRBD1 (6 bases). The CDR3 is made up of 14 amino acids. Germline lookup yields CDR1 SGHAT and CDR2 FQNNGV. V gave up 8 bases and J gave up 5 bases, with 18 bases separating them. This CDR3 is CASVLRRGITEAFF. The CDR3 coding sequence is TGTGCCAGCGTCCTCAGGAGGGGGATAACTGAAGCTTTCTTT.

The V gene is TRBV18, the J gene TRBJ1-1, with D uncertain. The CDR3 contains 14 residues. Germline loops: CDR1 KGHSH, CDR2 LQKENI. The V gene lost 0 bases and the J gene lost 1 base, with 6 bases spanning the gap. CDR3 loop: CASSPPSQNTEAFF. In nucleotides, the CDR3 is TGTGCCAGCTCACCACCGTCTCAGAACACTGAAGCTTTCTTT.

The CDR3: CASSALTNTDTQYF. The DNA of the CDR3 is TGTGCCAGCAGCGCACTAACTAACACAGATACGCAGTATTTT. The chain links TRBV9 to TRBJ2-3; D not resolved. Deletions cut 3 bases from V and 2 bases from J, with 10 bases between. CDR3 length: 14 amino acids. CDR1 SGDLS and CDR2 YYNGEE come from the germline V gene.

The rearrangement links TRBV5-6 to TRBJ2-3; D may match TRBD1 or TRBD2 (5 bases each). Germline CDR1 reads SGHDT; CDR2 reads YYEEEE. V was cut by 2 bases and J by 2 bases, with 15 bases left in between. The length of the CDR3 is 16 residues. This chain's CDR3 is CASSFVRGPDTDTQYF. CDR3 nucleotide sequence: TGTGCCAGCAGCTTCGTTCGGGGCCCCGACACAGATACGCAGTATTTT. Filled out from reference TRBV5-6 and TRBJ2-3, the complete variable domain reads DAGVTQSPTHLIKTRGQQVTLRCSPKSGHDTVSWYQQALGQGPQFIFQYYEEEERQRGNFPDRFSGHQFPNYSSELNVNALLLGDSALYLCASSFVRGPDTDTQYFGPGTRLTVL.

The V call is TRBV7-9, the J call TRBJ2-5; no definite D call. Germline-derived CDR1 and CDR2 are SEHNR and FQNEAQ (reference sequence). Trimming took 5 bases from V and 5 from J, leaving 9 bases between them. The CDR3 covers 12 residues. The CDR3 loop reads CASSVPLETQYF. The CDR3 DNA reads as TGTGCCAGCAGCGTACCGCTGGAGACCCAGTACTTC.

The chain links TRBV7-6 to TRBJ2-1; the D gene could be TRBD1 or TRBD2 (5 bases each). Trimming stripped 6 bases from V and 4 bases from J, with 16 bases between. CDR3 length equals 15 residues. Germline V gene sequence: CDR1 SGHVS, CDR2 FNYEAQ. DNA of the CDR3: TGTGCCAGCAGTCTATCGGGACGGCCGTACAATGAGCAGTTCTTC. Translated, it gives CASSLSGRPYNEQFF.

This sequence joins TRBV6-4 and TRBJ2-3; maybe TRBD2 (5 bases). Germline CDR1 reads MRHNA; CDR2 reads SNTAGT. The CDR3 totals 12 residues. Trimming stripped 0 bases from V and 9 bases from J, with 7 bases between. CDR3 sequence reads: CASSDSTGTQYF. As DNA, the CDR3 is TGTGCCAGCAGTGACTCTACGGGAACGCAGTATTTT.

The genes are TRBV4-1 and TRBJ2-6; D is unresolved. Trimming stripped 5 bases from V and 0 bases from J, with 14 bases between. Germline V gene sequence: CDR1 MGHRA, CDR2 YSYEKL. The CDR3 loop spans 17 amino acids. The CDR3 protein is CASSSPPWGSGANVLTF. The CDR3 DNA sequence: TGCGCCAGCAGCTCACCTCCATGGGGCTCTGGGGCCAACGTCCTGACTTTC.

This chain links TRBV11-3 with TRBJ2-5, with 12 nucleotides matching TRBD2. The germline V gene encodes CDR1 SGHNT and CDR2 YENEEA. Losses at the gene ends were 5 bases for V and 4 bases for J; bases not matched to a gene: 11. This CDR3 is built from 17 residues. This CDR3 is CASSQRTSGIAGETQYF. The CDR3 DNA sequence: TGTGCCAGCAGCCAAAGGACTAGCGGGATAGCAGGAGAGACCCAGTACTTC.

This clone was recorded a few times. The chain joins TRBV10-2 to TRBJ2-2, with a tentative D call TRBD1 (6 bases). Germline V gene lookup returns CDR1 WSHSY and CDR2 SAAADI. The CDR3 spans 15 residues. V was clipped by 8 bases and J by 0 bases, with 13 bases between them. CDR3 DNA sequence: TGCGCCAGCTCCGGGACACTCGCGAACACCGGGGAGCTGTTTTTT. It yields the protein CASSGTLANTGELFF.

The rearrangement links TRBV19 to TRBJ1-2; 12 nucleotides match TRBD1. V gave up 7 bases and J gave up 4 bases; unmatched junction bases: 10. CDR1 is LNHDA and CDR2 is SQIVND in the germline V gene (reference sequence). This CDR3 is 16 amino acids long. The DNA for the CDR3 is TGTGCCAGTACCAAATCCGGGACAGGGGGCGGCTATGGCTACACCTTC. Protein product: CASTKSGTGGGYGYTF.

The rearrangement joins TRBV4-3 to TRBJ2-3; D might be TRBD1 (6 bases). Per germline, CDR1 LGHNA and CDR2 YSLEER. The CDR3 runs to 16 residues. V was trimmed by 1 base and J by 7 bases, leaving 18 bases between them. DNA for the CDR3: TGCGCCAGCAGCCAAGGAGTTAGGGGGAGCCTATATACGCAGTATTTT. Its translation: CASSQGVRGSLYTQYF.

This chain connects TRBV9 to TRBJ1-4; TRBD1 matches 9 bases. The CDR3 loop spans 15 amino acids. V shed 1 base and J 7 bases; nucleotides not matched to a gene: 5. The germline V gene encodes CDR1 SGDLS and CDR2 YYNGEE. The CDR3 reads CASSVSGTGSEKLFF. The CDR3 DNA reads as TGTGCCAGCAGCGTATCCGGGACAGGGAGTGAAAAACTGTTTTTT.